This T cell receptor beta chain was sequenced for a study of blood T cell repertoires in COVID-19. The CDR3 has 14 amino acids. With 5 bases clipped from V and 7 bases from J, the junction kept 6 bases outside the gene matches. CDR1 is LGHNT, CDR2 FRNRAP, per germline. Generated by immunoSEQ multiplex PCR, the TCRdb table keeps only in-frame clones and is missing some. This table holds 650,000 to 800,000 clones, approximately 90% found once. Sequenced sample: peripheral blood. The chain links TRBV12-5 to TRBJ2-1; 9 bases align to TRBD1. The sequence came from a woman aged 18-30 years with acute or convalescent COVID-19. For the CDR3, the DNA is TGTGCTAGTGGTGAACAGGGGGCGTCAAATGAGCAGTTCTTC. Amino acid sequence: CASGEQGASNEQFF.